The 17 T cell receptor beta chains presented below share a single source sample, sequenced in a study of cytomegalovirus exposure and HLA in healthy donors. This PCR relied on a set of 60 Vbeta primers and 13 Jbeta primers. Data came from immunoSEQ multiplex PCR; TCRdb stores just in-frame clones and leaves some out. Of more than 140,000 clones listed, approximately 79% are singletons. The sequencing input was PBMCs. The receptors come from a male donor in good health and CMV-seronegative.

This chain uses TRBV7-8 with TRBJ2-7, with 8 bases identical to TRBD2. Germline trimming cut 4 bases from V and 4 bases from J; bases unmatched to any gene: 12. The CDR3 extends over 16 amino acids. Looked up from germline, CDR1 is SGHVS and CDR2 is FQNEAQ. CDR3 region: CASSSYPGLGLYEQYF. CDR3 coding DNA: TGTGCCAGCAGCTCCTATCCGGGACTAGGGCTTTACGAGCAGTACTTC.

V gene TRBV9 combines with J gene TRBJ2-5; 7 bases are a match to TRBD1. Per germline, CDR1 SGDLS and CDR2 YYNGEE. The trim removed 3 bases at V and 5 bases at J, leaving 10 bases unmatched. The CDR3 has 15 amino acids. CDR3 sequence (DNA): TGTGCCAGCAGCGCCTGGACAGGATCGGTGGAGACCCAGTACTTC. Amino acids: CASSAWTGSVETQYF. Based on the CDR3 plus reference TRBV9 and TRBJ2-5, the full variable domain is DSGVTQTPKHLITATGQRVTLRCSPRSGDLSVYWYQQSLDQGLQFLIQYYNGEERAKGNILERFSAQQFPDLHSELNLSSLELGDSALYFCASSAWTGSVETQYFGPGTRLLVL.

V is TRBV5-8 and J is TRBJ1-2; TRBD1 aligns across 9 bases. Germline-derived CDR1 and CDR2 are SGHTS and YDEGEE. J was trimmed by 7 bases and V by 5 bases; bases with no gene match: 12. The CDR3 runs to 15 residues. CDR3 sequence (DNA): TGTGCCAGCAGACTTCCTTTGACAGGGGGTTCTGGCTACACCTTC. It codes for CASRLPLTGGSGYTF.

This chain uses TRBV19 with TRBJ1-5; possible D gene TRBD1, 5 bases. Trimming pared 0 bases from V and 5 bases from J, leaving 11 bases between. Germline lookup yields CDR1 LNHDA and CDR2 SQIVND (reference sequence). The CDR3 extends over 15 amino acids. CDR3 sequence: CASSIEDDSYQPQHF. In DNA form, the CDR3 reads TGTGCCAGTAGTATAGAGGACGACAGTTATCAGCCCCAGCATTTT.

The genes are TRBV15 and TRBJ1-5, with TRBD1 identical over 9 bases. CDR1 and CDR2 (germline): LNHNV, YYDKDF (reference sequence). V lost 3 bases, J lost 4 bases, and 7 bases stayed unmatched. The CDR3 spans 16 residues. DNA of the CDR3: TGTGCCACCAGCAGTATTCGGACAGGGGTAAATCAGCCCCAGCATTTT. This encodes CATSSIRTGVNQPQHF.

This rearrangement joins TRBV27 to TRBJ1-5; D unclear. The CDR3 has 14 amino acids. Germline V CDR1 and CDR2: MNHEY, SMNVEV (reference sequence). Trimming took 6 bases from V and 1 from J, leaving 10 bases between them. CDR3 bases: TGTGCCAGCAGCCCGTCGGGGAGCAATCAGCCCCAGCATTTT. Its protein is CASSPSGSNQPQHF.

The chain couples TRBV19 to TRBJ2-7; 9 positions match TRBD2. The V gene's germline CDR1 is LNHDA and CDR2 SQIVND (reference sequence). The CDR3 is made up of 15 amino acids. The J segment lost 4 bases and the V segment lost 5 bases, leaving 9 bases of the junction unmatched. As DNA, the CDR3 is TGTGCCAGTAGTCCGTTCGGGACTAGCCAGTACGAGCAGTACTTC. This gives the protein CASSPFGTSQYEQYF.

V gene TRBV9 combines with J gene TRBJ1-1; 9 nucleotides agree with TRBD1. The CDR3 consists of 15 residues. J lost 1 base, V lost 4 bases, and 5 bases had no gene match. Per germline, CDR1 SGDLS and CDR2 YYNGEE. In nucleotides, the CDR3 is TGTGCCAGCAGCCCCCGGGACAGGGCGAACACTGAAGCTTTCTTT. The encoded protein is CASSPRDRANTEAFF.

The chain links TRBV14 to TRBJ2-2; TRBD1 is a possible D gene (6 bases). V dropped 1 base and J dropped 5 bases, with 17 bases sitting between them. Germline assignment: CDR1 SGHDN and CDR2 FVKESK. The CDR3 is 17 amino acids. CDR3: CASSQGARGAYTGELFF. The CDR3 region has the DNA TGTGCCAGCAGCCAAGGGGCCAGGGGCGCGTATACCGGGGAGCTGTTTTTT.

This chain uses TRBV7-2 with TRBJ2-7; 7 nucleotides match TRBD1. Unmatched junction bases numbered 7, after V lost 0 bases and J lost 5 bases. Per germline, CDR1 SGHTA and CDR2 FQGNSA. The CDR3 has 15 residues. CDR3 protein: CASSLAGGRRDEQYF. The CDR3 nucleotides read TGTGCCAGCAGCTTAGCAGGGGGCCGTCGGGACGAGCAGTACTTC. The complete variable domain, with remaining parts taken from reference TRBV7-2 and TRBJ2-7, reads GAGVSQSPSNKVTEKGKDVELRCDPISGHTALYWYRQSLGQGLEFLIYFQGNSAPDKSGLPSDRFSAERTGGSVSTLTIQRTQQEDSAVYLCASSLAGGRRDEQYFGPGTRLTVT.

This clone appeared once. The chain employs TRBV2 and TRBJ2-1; TRBD1 matches 8 bases. V gave up 4 bases and J gave up 12 bases; unmatched junction bases: 14. Germline V lookup: CDR1 SNHLY, CDR2 FYNNEI. The CDR3 spans 15 residues. CDR3 loop: CASSAGTGRNWGQFF. Written as DNA, the CDR3 is TGTGCCAGCAGTGCTGGGACAGGACGCAATTGGGGGCAGTTCTTC.

V is TRBV4-1 and J is TRBJ1-2; D not resolved. The CDR3 has 14 residues. Trimming took off 1 base at V and 2 bases at J, with 8 bases between the two ends. CDR1 and CDR2 from the germline V gene are MGHRA and YSYEKL. The CDR3 here is CASSQAGVNYGYTF. In DNA, the CDR3 is TGCGCCAGCAGCCAAGCGGGAGTAAACTATGGCTACACCTTC.

This sequence joins TRBV7-6 and TRBJ2-7; D gene uncertain. V was pared by 4 bases and J by 1 base, with 17 bases between. CDR3 length: 16 amino acids. The germline CDR1 and CDR2 sequences are SGHVS and FNYEAQ. CDR3 residues: CASSSRVGVGSYEQYF. The CDR3 nucleotides read TGTGCCAGCAGCTCGCGCGTTGGAGTTGGGTCCTACGAGCAGTACTTC. Combining the CDR3 with reference TRBV7-6 and TRBJ2-7 gives the whole variable domain GAGVSQSPRYKVTKRGQDVALRCDPISGHVSLYWYRQALGQGPEFLTYFNYEAQQDKSGLPNDRFSAERPEGSISTLTIQRTEQRDSAMYRCASSSRVGVGSYEQYFGPGTRLTVT.

This CDR3 reads CASTLSPDRGKFYEQYF. CDR3 DNA: TGCGCCAGCACCCTTTCACCCGACAGGGGGAAGTTTTACGAGCAGTACTTC. The chain joins TRBV5-1 to TRBJ2-7, with 9 bases fitting TRBD1. CDR3 length equals 17 residues. V lost 6 bases to trimming and J lost 4 bases; unmatched junction nucleotides: 17. The germline V gene encodes CDR1 SGHRS and CDR2 YFSETQ.

The chain couples TRBV5-1 to TRBJ2-7; 9 nucleotides align to TRBD2. The J segment lost 3 bases and the V segment lost 0 bases, leaving 4 bases of the junction unmatched. The CDR3 is 15 amino acids. Germline values: CDR1 SGHRS, CDR2 YFSETQ. The CDR3 is CASSLGLADFYEQYF. CDR3 DNA: TGCGCCAGCAGCTTGGGACTAGCGGATTTCTACGAGCAGTACTTC.

Worth noting for this clone: Relative to the germline gene, one junction end is altered; a read error may explain this. The V and J genes are TRBV9 and TRBJ2-3; 10 bases map to TRBD2. Germline CDR1 reads SGDLS; CDR2 reads YYNGEE. The CDR3 consists of 15 residues. CDR3 sequence: CASSGRPPSTDTQYF. CDR3 coding DNA: TGTGCCAGTAGCGGGAGGCCGCCTAGCACAGATACGCAGTATTTT.

The chain carries TRBV7-9 and TRBJ1-5; 9 bases fit TRBD1. The germline CDR1 and CDR2 sequences are SEHNR and FQNEAQ (reference sequence). The CDR3 spans 15 residues. V shed 3 bases, J shed 5 bases, and the junction held 5 bases outside the gene matches. CDR3 DNA sequence: TGTGCCAGCAGCTTCCTCGGGACAGGGCATCAGCCCCAGCATTTT. The encoded protein is CASSFLGTGHQPQHF.